Given below is one TCR beta chain in context. The data were taken from a study of blood T cell repertoires in COVID-19. Study-wide context: COVID-19 samples, acute and convalescent, were from the United States, Italy and Spain. From T cells, B-cell-depleted T cells, or PBMCs came the material, which was cDNA or gDNA.

The CDR3 extends over 17 amino acids. The V gene end was trimmed by 0 bases and the J gene end by 3 bases; junction bases not matched to a gene: 4. Germline-derived CDR1 and CDR2 are MGHRA and YSYEKL. In the original workflow: Reference gene primer amplification gave estimated nucleated cell counts. The repertoire was sequenced with immunoSEQ multiplex PCR; TCRdb's copy has only in-frame clones and lacks some. The V and J calls and clone size are taken from that table; D and trimming were inferred from the DNA. The sample carries about 170,000 clones, roughly 70% recorded once. The sample consisted of peripheral blood. The receptor was derived from a woman older than 75 with acute or convalescent COVID-19. V and J are TRBV4-1 and TRBJ2-1, with 11 bases matching TRBD2. The CDR3 is CASSQETSGIDYNEQFF. The DNA for the CDR3 is TGCGCCAGCAGCCAAGAGACTAGCGGGATTGACTACAATGAGCAGTTCTTC.